This T cell receptor (beta chain) is drawn from a study of a mutant IDH1 vaccine in newly diagnosed glioma. Whole-study results and caveats: Induction of immune responses by the vaccine occurred in about 95% of patients.

Here immunoSEQ multiplex PCR was the method, and the copy in TCRdb shows in-frame clones only, minus some. Of tens of thousands of clones listed, approximately 80% are singletons. Comment on this clone: Its matching antigen is unknown.

J gave up 9 bases and V 2 bases, and 8 bases lay outside the gene matches. Germline lookup yields CDR1 SGHRS and CDR2 YFSETQ. The CDR3 extends over 16 amino acids. Specified time point: baseline, week 1 (first vaccination visit). Stated treatment: pre-vaccination baseline after standard-of-care therapy. The sequence was collected from a man aged 40-49 years with glioma. Some clones in this sample may be carry-over from other donors' samples. The genes are TRBV5-1 and TRBJ2-1; TRBD2 matches 13 bases. Sequencing used PBMCs, obtained from a glioma patient treated with radiotherapy, temozolomide or both. CDR3 protein: CASSLLPGLAGPEQFF. Here the CDR3 DNA reads TGCGCCAGCAGCTTACTCCCGGGACTAGCGGGGCCTGAGCAGTTCTTC.